This TCR beta chain derives from a study of shared clonotypes between healthy human individuals. As for the study in general: Per donor, three plates held CD4 naive cells, three held CD4 memory, two held CD8 naive and one held CD8 memory.

The deep-level immunoSEQ assay was used. Only in-frame clones appear in the TCRdb table, and some are missing; sequencing was by immunoSEQ multiplex PCR. The data contain over a million clones, around 75% of them singletons. The source is a man aged 18 to 29 in good health. Sample: memory CD4+ T cells sorted from blood. Subset denoted: CD45RA-negative fraction.

The CDR3 region has the DNA TGCGCCAGCAGCTTGGAAGGGGGGCAGATAGCCAAAAACATTCAGTACTTC. This gives the protein CASSLEGGQIAKNIQYF. The chain couples TRBV5-1 to TRBJ2-4, with D possibly called TRBD1 or TRBD2 (6 bases each). Trimming removed 0 bases from V and 0 bases from J, with 13 bases in between. The CDR3 is made up of 17 amino acids. The germline V gene has CDR1 SGHRS and CDR2 YFSETQ.